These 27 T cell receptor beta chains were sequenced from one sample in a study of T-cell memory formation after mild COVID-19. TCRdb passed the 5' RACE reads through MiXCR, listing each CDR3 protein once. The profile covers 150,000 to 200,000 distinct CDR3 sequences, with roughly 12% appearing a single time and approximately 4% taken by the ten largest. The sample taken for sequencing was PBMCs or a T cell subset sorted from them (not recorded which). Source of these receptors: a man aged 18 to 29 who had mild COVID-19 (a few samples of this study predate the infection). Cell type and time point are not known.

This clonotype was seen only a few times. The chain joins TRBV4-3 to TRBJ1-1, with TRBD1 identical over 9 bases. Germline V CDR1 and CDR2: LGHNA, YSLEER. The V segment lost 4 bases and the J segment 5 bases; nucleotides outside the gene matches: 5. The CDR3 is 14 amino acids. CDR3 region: CASSPGQGFTEAFF. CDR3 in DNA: TGCGCCAGCAGCCCGGGACAGGGCTTTACTGAAGCTTTCTTT.

As DNA, the CDR3 is TGCAGTGCTTCACCCGGGGTACCCACTGAAGCTTTCTTT. Translating it yields CSASPGVPTEAFF. The V gene is TRBV20-1, the J gene TRBJ1-1; D remains unclear. The V end lost 5 bases, the J end lost 4 bases, and 14 bases lay between the germline ends. CDR1 and CDR2 (germline): DFQATT, SNEGSKA (reference sequence). The CDR3 sequence is 13 residues long.

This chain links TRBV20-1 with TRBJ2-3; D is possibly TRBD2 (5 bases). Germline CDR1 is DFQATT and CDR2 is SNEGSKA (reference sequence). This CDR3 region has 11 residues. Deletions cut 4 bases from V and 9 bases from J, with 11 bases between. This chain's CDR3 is CSAKKADTQYF. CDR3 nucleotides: TGCAGTGCTAAGAAAGCGGACACGCAGTATTTT.

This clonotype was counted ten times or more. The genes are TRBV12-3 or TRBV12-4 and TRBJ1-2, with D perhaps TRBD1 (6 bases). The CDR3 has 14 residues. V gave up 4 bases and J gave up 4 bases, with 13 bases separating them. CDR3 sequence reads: CASSSQTGIYGYTF. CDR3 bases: TGTGCCAGCAGTTCTCAAACAGGGATCTATGGCTACACCTTC.

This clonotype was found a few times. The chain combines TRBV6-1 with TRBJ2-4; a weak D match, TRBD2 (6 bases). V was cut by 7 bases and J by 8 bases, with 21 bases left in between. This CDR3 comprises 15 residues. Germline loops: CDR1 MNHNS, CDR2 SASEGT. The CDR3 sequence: CASTGLGRPGDIQYF. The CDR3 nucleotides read TGTGCCAGCACGGGCCTCGGGAGACCGGGGGACATTCAGTACTTC.

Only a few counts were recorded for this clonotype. For the CDR3, the DNA is TGTGCCAGCAGACGGATAGCGGGGGGGCCTCCACCCCATTTTGATACGCAGTATTTT. Translating it yields CASRRIAGGPPPHFDTQYF. The V call is TRBV11-2, the J call TRBJ2-3; 11 bases agree with TRBD2. The germline V gene encodes CDR1 SGHAT and CDR2 FQNNGV. V lost 6 bases and J lost 6; bases outside the gene matches: 20. The CDR3 length is 19 residues.

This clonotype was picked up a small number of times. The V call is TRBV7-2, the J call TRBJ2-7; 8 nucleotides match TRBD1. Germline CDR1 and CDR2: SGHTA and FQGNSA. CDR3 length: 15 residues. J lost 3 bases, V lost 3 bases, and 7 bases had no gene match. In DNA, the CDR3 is TGTGCCAGCAGCTTTGGGACAGGAATACTCTACGAGCAGTACTTC. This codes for CASSFGTGILYEQYF.

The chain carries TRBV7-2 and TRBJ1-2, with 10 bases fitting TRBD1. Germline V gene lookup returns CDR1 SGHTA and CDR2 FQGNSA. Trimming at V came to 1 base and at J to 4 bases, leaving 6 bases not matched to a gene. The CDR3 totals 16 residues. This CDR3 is CASSLVGQGEGYGYTF. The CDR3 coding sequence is TGTGCCAGCAGCTTAGTAGGACAGGGGGAGGGCTATGGCTACACCTTC.

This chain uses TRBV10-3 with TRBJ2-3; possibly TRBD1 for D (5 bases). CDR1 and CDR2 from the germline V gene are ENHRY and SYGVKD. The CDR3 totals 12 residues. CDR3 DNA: TGTGCATCCCAGGGATTCACAGATACGCAGTATTTT. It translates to CASQGFTDTQYF.

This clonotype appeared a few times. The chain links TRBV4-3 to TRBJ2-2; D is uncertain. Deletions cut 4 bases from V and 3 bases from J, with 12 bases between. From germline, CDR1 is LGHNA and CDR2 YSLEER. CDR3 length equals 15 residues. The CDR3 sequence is CASSRPGVYTGELFF. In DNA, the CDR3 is TGCGCCAGCAGCCGCCCGGGCGTTTACACCGGGGAGCTGTTTTTT.

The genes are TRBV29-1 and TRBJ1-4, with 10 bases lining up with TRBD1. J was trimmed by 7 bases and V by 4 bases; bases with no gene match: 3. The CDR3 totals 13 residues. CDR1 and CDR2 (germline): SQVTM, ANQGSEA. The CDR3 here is CSVAWDRGEKLFF. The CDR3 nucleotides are TGCAGCGTTGCGTGGGACAGGGGTGAAAAACTGTTTTTT.

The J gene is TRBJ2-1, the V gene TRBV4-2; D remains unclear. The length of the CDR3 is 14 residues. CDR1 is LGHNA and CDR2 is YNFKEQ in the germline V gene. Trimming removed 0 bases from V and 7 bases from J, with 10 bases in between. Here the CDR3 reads CASSQDDRANEQFF. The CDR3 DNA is TGTGCCAGCAGCCAAGATGATAGGGCGAATGAGCAGTTCTTC.

The CDR3 here is CASSLPLDREQETQYF. The CDR3, as DNA: TGCGCCAGCAGCTTGCCCTTGGACAGGGAGCAAGAGACCCAGTACTTC. This chain uses TRBV5-1 with TRBJ2-5; the match to TRBD1 covers 8 bases. Trimming cost V 1 base and J 2 bases; bases outside gene matches: 7. The V gene's germline CDR1 is SGHRS and CDR2 YFSETQ. The CDR3 has 16 amino acids.

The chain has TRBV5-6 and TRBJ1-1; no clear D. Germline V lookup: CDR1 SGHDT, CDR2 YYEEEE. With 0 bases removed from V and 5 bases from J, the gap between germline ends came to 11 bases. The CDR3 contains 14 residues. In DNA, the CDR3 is TGTGCCAGCAGCTTGGTCCAGGACGGAACTGAAGCTTTCTTT. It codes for CASSLVQDGTEAFF. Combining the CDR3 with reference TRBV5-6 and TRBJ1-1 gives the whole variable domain DAGVTQSPTHLIKTRGQQVTLRCSPKSGHDTVSWYQQALGQGPQFIFQYYEEEERQRGNFPDRFSGHQFPNYSSELNVNALLLGDSALYLCASSLVQDGTEAFFGQGTRLTVV.

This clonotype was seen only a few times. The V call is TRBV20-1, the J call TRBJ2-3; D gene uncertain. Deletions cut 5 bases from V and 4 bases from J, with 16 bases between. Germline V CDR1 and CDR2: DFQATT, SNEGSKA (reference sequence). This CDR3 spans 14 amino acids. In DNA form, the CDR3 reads TGCAGTGCTCCCGCGCCGGGTGTCCCAGATACGCAGTATTTT. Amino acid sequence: CSAPAPGVPDTQYF.

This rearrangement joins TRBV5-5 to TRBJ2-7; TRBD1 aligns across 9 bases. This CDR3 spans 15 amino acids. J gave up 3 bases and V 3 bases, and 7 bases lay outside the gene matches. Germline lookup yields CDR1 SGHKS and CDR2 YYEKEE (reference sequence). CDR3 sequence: CASSSPGQGLYEQYF. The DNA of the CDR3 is TGTGCCAGCAGCTCACCGGGACAGGGACTCTACGAGCAGTACTTC.

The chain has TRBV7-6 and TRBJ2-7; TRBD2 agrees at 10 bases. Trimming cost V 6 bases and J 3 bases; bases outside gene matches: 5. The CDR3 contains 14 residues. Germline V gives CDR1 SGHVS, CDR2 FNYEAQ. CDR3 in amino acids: CASRSSGGDYEQYF. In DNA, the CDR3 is TGTGCCAGCAGGTCGAGCGGGGGGGACTACGAGCAGTACTTC.

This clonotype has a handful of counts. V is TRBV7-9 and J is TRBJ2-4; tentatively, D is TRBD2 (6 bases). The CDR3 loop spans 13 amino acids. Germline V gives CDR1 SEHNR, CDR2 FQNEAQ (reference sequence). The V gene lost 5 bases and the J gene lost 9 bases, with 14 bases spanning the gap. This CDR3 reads CASSGRGSGIQYF. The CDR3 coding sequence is TGTGCCAGCAGCGGCCGGGGGTCGGGCATTCAGTACTTC.

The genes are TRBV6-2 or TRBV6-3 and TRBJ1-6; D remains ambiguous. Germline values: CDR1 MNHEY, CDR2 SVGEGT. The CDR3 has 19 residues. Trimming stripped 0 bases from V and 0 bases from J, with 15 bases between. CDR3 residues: CASSYSGRRTSSYNSPLHF. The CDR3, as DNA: TGTGCCAGCAGTTACTCTGGGAGGCGGACTAGCTCCTATAATTCACCCCTCCACTTT.

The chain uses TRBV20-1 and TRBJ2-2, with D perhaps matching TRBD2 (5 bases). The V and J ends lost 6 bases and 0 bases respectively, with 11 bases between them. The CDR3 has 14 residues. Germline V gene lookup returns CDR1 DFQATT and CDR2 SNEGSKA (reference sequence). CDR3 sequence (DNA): TGCAGTGCCACCGGGATATCGAACACCGGGGAGCTGTTTTTT. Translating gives CSATGISNTGELFF.

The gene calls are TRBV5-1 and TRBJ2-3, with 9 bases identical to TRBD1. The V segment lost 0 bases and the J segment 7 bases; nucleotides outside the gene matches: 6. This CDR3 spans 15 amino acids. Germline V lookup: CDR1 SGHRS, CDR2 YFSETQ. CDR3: CASSLAGQGRNTQYF. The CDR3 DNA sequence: TGCGCCAGCAGCTTGGCCGGACAGGGGCGGAATACGCAGTATTTT.

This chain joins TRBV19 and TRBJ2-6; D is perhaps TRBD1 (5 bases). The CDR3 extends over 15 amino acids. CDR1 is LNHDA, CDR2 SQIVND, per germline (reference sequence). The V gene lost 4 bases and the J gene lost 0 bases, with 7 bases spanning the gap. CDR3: CASSTQVSGANVLTF. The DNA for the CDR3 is TGTGCCAGTAGTACACAGGTCTCTGGGGCCAACGTCCTGACTTTC.

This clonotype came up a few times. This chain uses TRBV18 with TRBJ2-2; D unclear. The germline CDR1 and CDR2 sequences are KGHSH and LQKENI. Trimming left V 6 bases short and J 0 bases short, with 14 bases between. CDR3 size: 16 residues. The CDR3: CASSSIQFANTGELFF. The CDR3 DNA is TGTGCCAGCTCTTCGATTCAGTTCGCGAACACCGGGGAGCTGTTTTTT.

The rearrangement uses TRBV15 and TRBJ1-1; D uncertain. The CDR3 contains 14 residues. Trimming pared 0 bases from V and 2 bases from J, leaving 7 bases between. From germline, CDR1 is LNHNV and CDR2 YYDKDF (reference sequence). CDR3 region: CATSRDGGNTEAFF. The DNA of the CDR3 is TGTGCCACCAGCAGAGATGGAGGAAACACTGAAGCTTTCTTT. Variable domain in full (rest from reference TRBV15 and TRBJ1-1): DAMVIQNPRYQVTQFGKPVTLSCSQTLNHNVMYWYQQKSSQAPKLLFHYYDKDFNNEADTPDNFQSRRPNTSFCFLDIRSPGLGDTAMYLCATSRDGGNTEAFFGQGTRLTVV.

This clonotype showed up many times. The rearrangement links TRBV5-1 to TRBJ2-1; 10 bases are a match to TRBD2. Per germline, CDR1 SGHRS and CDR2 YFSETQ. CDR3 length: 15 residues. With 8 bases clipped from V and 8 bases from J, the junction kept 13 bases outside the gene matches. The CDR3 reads CASFPLAGASHEQFF. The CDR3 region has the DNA TGCGCCAGTTTCCCTCTAGCGGGGGCCTCCCATGAGCAGTTCTTC.

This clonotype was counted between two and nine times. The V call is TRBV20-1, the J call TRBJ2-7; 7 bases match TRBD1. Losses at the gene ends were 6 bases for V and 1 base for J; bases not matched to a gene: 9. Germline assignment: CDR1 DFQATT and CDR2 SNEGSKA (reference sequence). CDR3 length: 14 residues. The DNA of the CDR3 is TGCAGTGCGACCTGGGGGACAGCGTCCTACGAGCAGTACTTC. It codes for CSATWGTASYEQYF.

The CDR3 DNA reads as TGTGCCACCAGTGATGGCCCGACAGGGTCAGATACGCAGTATTTT. This translates into CATSDGPTGSDTQYF. The chain couples TRBV24-1 to TRBJ2-3; 7 bases are a match to TRBD1. Germline CDR1 KGHDR, CDR2 SFDVKD. The CDR3 runs to 15 residues. J lost 4 bases, V lost 3 bases, and 6 bases had no gene match.